The sequence of this T cell receptor (beta chain) was determined in a study of cytomegalovirus exposure and HLA in healthy donors. Whole-study findings and limits: Analysis was performed later, and it showed HLA-associated TCR beta chains to be more clonally expanded than equally common others. CMV serostatus alone was available as immune exposure information. Donors belonging to an Asian-associated ancestry cluster reportedly showed fewer N-insertions in productive TCRs than the approximately 700-donor mean, according to what a later analysis found.

PCR was performed using 60 Vbeta and 13 Jbeta primers. TCRdb's table, derived via immunoSEQ multiplex PCR, lists solely in-frame clones and lacks some. The sample lists some 110,000 clones, more than 65% occurring once. This clone occurred once. Its target is unknown. This receptor was taken from a woman in her sixties in good health and CMV-seropositive. The sequenced sample consisted of PBMCs.

The CDR3, as DNA: TGTGCCAGCAGCTCAACCTCGACAGGAAACTCTGGAAACACCATATATTTT. Translation: CASSSTSTGNSGNTIYF. The rearrangement uses TRBV7-9 and TRBJ1-3, with D maybe TRBD1 (6 bases). V lost 4 bases and J lost 0, with 16 bases in between. This CDR3 has 17 residues. Germline assignment: CDR1 SEHNR and CDR2 FQNEAQ (reference sequence). Drawing the rest from reference TRBV7-9 and TRBJ1-3, the complete variable domain is DTGVSQNPRHKITKRGQNVTFRCDPISEHNRLYWYRQTLGQGPEFLTYFQNEAQLEKSRLLSDRFSAERPKGSFSTLEIQRTEQGDSAMYLCASSSTSTGNSGNTIYFGEGSWLTVV.